This TCR beta chain came from a study of cytomegalovirus exposure and HLA in healthy donors (TCRdb year 2017). As for the study more broadly: According to an earlier analysis of around 600 of the donors, 200 million or so T cells yielded 120 million or so unique TCR beta sequences and approximately 300 Gb of sequence data. Donor age, sex, ethnicity and CMV serostatus were compiled together with the repertoire data. Every discovery cohort repertoire had been produced on one sequencing platform. Roughly 320 gigabases of sequencing data and tens of millions of unique TCR sequences made up an early release that covered nearly 650 HLA-typed donors. The study was designed to test whether signatures of past pathogen exposure could be identified by cataloging public T cell receptors. On average, around 240,000 unique TCR beta nucleotide sequences were sequenced per donor among 300 to 500 genotyped donors of the cohort, with 15% to 20% of those sequences being non-productive. An earlier analysis of around 580 of the donors used high-throughput TCR beta sequencing to judge whether each TCR beta V gene segment behaved as functional or pseudogenic. The T cell repertoires of 670 or so subjects were profiled by immunosequencing and related to cytomegalovirus serostatus. The later analysis used no new phenotypic data to find candidate immune exposures, relying instead on TCR beta sequences and their occurrence across donors. To predict cytomegalovirus infection status, the study brought together high-throughput TCR immunosequencing, statistical association of individual TCRs with disease status, and machine learning. To study patterns of TCR occurrence, a later analysis re-analyzed previously published TCR beta repertoires from 500 to 850 donors and added high-resolution HLA genotyping. Typing coverage differed by locus: A, B, C, DRB1 and DQB1 were typed in roughly 620-630 donors, DQA1 in approximately 520, DPA1 in nearly 610, and DPB1 in 450 to 480. A later genetic analysis used genome-wide SNP genotypes for 398 of the 666 donors, treating that subset as a discovery cohort. Roughly five DR-DQ haplotypes were treated as single units for association and clustering because of strong linkage in the cohort. The genetic ancestry cluster associated with self-reported Caucasian donors included 70% to 85% of the roughly 390 genotyped donors. HLA typing included class I and class II loci at four-digit resolution. Along with the roughly 700-subject first cohort, a separate validation cohort of 120 different subjects was used.

The cohort consisted of 650 to 700 healthy bone marrow donors. At the time of sampling, all cohort members were nominally healthy, though unrecorded immune exposures were likely present. The donor was CMV seropositive and was included in the group of approximately 310 seropositive cohort members. A peripheral blood sample was provided by each donor, and peripheral blood mononuclear cells were used for TCR beta sequencing. The Qiagen DNeasy Blood Extraction Kit was used to extract genomic DNA from the blood cell samples. The CDR3 goes from the cysteine to the phenylalanine over 17 residues. CDR3 DNA is the only sequence kept; it has 51 bases, read in frame from the first base. The CDR1 and CDR2 encoded by the germline V gene are MNHNS and SASEGT. At the junction V is shortened by 2 bases and J by 4 bases; bases outside the gene matches: 11. The library was generated by the immunoSEQ multiplex PCR assay. A mixture of 60 forward primers for TCR Vbeta segments and 13 reverse primers for TCR Jbeta segments was used in the multiplex PCR. The CDR3 region of rearranged TCR beta genes was amplified from genomic DNA with a multiplex PCR assay. The amplified TCR beta libraries were sequenced on the Illumina HiSeq System as 87-base-pair reads. The authors' analysis ran thus. In a later analysis, some 80 million unique TCR beta chains were counted across the 650 to 750 repertoires, and around 10 million of these chains were shared by at least two donors. Raw reads were error-corrected and collapsed into unique sequences with a nearest-neighbor algorithm that merged closely related sequences to remove PCR and sequencing errors. V, D and J gene segments were assigned by aligning CDR3 sequences to IMGT reference sequences. For a sequence to be retained, a match of at least six nucleotides was required to both a V gene segment and a J gene segment. Rearrangements were called productive when the CDR3 lacked stop codons and stayed in frame with V and J; all others were non-productive. Following IMGT convention, CDR3 was defined as the stretch from the second conserved V-encoded cysteine up to the conserved J-encoded phenylalanine. The earlier analysis of about 570 of the donors excluded any sequence lacking an unambiguous match to a single V gene segment. In an earlier analysis of some 590 of the donors, a V segment was called functional when productive rearrangements were above 56.7%, and segregating when the standard deviation between donors exceeded 5%. A statistical classification framework was built for diagnosing cytomegalovirus status from the catalog of TCR beta chain sequences. In a later analysis, V and J genes were assigned by comparing TCR nucleotide sequences against IMGT/GENE-DB human TR gene sequences. Using the TCRdist pipeline, a later analysis assigned CDR3 sequences along with most-parsimonious VDJ recombination scenarios. A later analysis defined each TCR beta chain by its CDR3 amino acid sequence plus V-gene family, and excluded reads lacking a unique V-gene family. To address suspected cross-contamination and a sequencing artifact, a later analysis removed a few hundred highly shared, low-generation-probability nucleotide sequences. In a later analysis, a clonal expansion index for each public chain was calculated from normalized within-repertoire ranks of inferred template counts. A later analysis computed generation probabilities with a VDJ recombination model fitted to out-of-frame rearrangements, and checked the results against IGoR. In a later analysis, TCR-TCR, TCR-HLA and TCR-CMV co-occurrence was scored with hypergeometric tests, and a repertoire-size bias correction was applied to TCR pairs. To estimate false discovery rates, a later analysis permuted the HLA or CMV assignments 20 times. A later analysis grouped co-occurring TCRs with DBSCAN, adding TCRdist sequence similarity when clustering within HLA-allele-positive subsets. Repertoires with fewer than 30,000 or more than 120,000 public chains were left out of co-occurrence clustering, as were about 5 repertoires with anomalous nucleotide sharing. Drawn from immuneACCESS, this table holds only the in-frame rearrangements with V and J called that TCRdb kept. Clones are partly lost; checked studies trace under half to an unresolved V gene and leave the rest unexplained. D and trimming were read from the DNA, whereas the V and J calls and clone size are those reported in that table. Recorded for this sample are hundreds of thousands of clones; 82% of them occurred a single time. The ten largest account for around 6% of the sample.

This clone was counted a single time. What antigen it recognizes has not been identified. There are no base qualities to consult, and no much larger clone falls within one base. What the research found in general, with its limitations: Compared with the approximately 700-donor mean, donors in an Asian-associated ancestry cluster had fewer N-insertions in productive TCRs, according to a later genetic analysis. In a later analysis, some 17,000 TCR beta sequences were associated with specific HLA alleles at a false discovery rate of 0.05. Immune exposure information for the cohort was limited to CMV serostatus. Because HLA typing was missing for some donors at each locus, association tests included only the typed subset. In an earlier analysis of several hundred of the donors, most TCR beta V segments were observed in productive rearrangements about 87% or about 30% of the time, broadly matching IMGT annotations. The authors suggested that the approach could potentially be generalized to other disease states and immunological phenotypes. The presence/absence analyses assumed that sequencing depth was roughly uniform across donors, and that assumption may not be true. Only TCR beta chains were sequenced in this cohort, and the absence of alpha or paired-chain data limited detectable features. Strong co-occurrence of HLA alleles, especially DR and DQ, made assigning TCR associations to individual alleles difficult. According to a later analysis, most CMV-associated TCR beta chains appeared to be HLA-restricted, and the HLA associations seemed to be driven largely by CMV exposure. V-gene and J-gene trimming of TCR beta chains was associated with a missense DCLRE1C variant in a later genetic analysis, and the association was replicated in an independent cohort. A further reported finding was that TCR beta sequences accurately predicted the HLA-A and HLA-B alleles for most subjects in the first cohort. The classifier was reported to diagnose cytomegalovirus status with high specificity and sensitivity in both the original cohort and the validation cohort. In a later analysis, HLA-associated TCR beta chains showed more clonal expansion and lower generation probabilities than non-associated chains that were equally common. Across donors, most TCR sequences were observed very rarely, whereas some public TCRs were present in many individuals. Some IMGT-functional V segments, including TRBV6-2 and TRBV6-3, could not be distinguished by the 87-base-pair reads and were therefore excluded. Linkage disequilibrium might explain the correlated functional status among segregating V segments, but an unknown experimental factor could not be ruled out. A total of roughly 160 TCR beta chains were listed by the study as associated with cytomegalovirus. A group of highly shared sequence variants was considered likely to be a technical artifact of the sequencing pipeline. A few of the identified cytomegalovirus-associated TCR beta chains were confirmed in vitro to be specific for cytomegalovirus antigens. A later analysis reported that several top co-occurrence clusters appeared linked to parvovirus B19, influenza, CMV and Epstein-Barr virus. In a later analysis, TCR association rates were found to vary across HLA loci, with the most associated TCRs seen for DRB1 alleles and the fewest for HLA-C alleles. Roughly 17 rarely observed V segments, including chromosome 9 orphons, were excluded from the earlier analysis of almost 600 of the donors because counts were too low.

The source material was PBMCs. The TCR sequence derives from a man in his forties in good health and CMV-seropositive. The rearrangement joined TRBV6-1 to TRBJ2-7, with 10 bases in between that match TRBD1. The CDR3 sequence is CASSELGYRDRGYEQYF. The sequenced DNA is TGTGCCAGCAGTGAATTAGGATACCGGGACAGGGGATACGAGCAGTACTTC.